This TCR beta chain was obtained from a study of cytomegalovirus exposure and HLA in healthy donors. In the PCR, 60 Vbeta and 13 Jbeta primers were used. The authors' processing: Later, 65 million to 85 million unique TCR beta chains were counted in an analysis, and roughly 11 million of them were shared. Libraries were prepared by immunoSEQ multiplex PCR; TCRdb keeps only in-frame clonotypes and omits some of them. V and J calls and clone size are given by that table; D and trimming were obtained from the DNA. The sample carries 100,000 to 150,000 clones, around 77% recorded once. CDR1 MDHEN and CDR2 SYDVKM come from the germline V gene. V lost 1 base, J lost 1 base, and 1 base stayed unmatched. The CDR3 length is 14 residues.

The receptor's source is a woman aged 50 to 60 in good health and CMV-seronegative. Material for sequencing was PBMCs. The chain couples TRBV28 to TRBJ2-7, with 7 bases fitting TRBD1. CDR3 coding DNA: TGTGCCAGCAGTTTATCAGGGGGTTCCTACGAGCAGTACTTC. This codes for CASSLSGGSYEQYF. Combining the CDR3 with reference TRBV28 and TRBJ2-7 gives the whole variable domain DVKVTQSSRYLVKRTGEKVFLECVQDMDHENMFWYRQDPGLGLRLIYFSYDVKMKEKGDIPEGYSVSREKKERFSLILESASTNQTSMYLCASSLSGGSYEQYFGPGTRLTVT.